What follows are 4 T cell receptor beta chains derived from one specimen sequenced in a study of naive and memory T cell subsets. Two oligonucleotides, mixed equimolar, formed the beta constant-region primer covering TRBC1 and TRBC2. Four rounds of PCR amplified the ligated cDNA using nested alpha and beta constant-region primers plus SP2. TCRdb re-called the UMI-ligation and nested PCR reads through MiXCR, storing one row per CDR3 protein. The sample yields about 17,000 distinct CDR3 sequences, roughly 9% seen once. Material: central memory CD8+ T cells from blood. Receptors were obtained from a human donor in good health.

This clonotype was detected a few times. The chain is built from TRBV7-3 and TRBJ2-5, with D perhaps TRBD1 (6 bases). The germline V and J ends were trimmed by 0 bases and 1 base, with 9 bases remaining between them. The CDR3 length is 15 residues. Germline CDR1 SGHTA, CDR2 FQGTGA. CDR3 region: CASSLTGGTQETQYF. The CDR3 DNA reads TGTGCCAGCAGCTTAACAGGGGGTACCCAAGAGACCCAGTACTTC.

A few counts support this clonotype. This chain connects TRBV20-1 to TRBJ1-4; weak D call: TRBD1 (5 bases). The CDR3 is 16 residues long. The V end was cut by 0 bases, the J end by 2 bases, with 13 bases between. CDR1 DFQATT and CDR2 SNEGSKA come from the germline V gene (reference sequence). The CDR3 DNA reads TGCAGTGCTAGAGACAGGGAAGAGGCGACTAATGAAAAACTGTTTTTT. It encodes CSARDREEATNEKLFF.

This clonotype has only a few counts. J is TRBJ2-3 and V is TRBV7-9, with D perhaps matching TRBD1 (6 bases). V was shortened by 7 bases and J by 2 bases, with 19 bases between the two germline ends. In germline, CDR1 is SEHNR, CDR2 FQNEAQ (reference sequence). This CDR3 is built from 16 residues. CDR3 residues: CASILAEGVFTDTQYF. CDR3 nucleotides: TGTGCCAGCATCCTAGCCGAGGGGGTCTTCACAGATACGCAGTATTTT.

This clonotype showed up just a few times. The chain employs TRBV9 and TRBJ1-1; TRBD1 matches at 7 bases. CDR1 and CDR2 from the germline V gene are SGDLS and YYNGEE. Germline trimming cut 3 bases from V and 0 bases from J; bases unmatched to any gene: 2. The CDR3 consists of 14 residues. The CDR3 loop is CASSAGQMNTEAFF. The CDR3 DNA is TGTGCCAGCAGCGCGGGACAGATGAACACTGAAGCTTTCTTT.